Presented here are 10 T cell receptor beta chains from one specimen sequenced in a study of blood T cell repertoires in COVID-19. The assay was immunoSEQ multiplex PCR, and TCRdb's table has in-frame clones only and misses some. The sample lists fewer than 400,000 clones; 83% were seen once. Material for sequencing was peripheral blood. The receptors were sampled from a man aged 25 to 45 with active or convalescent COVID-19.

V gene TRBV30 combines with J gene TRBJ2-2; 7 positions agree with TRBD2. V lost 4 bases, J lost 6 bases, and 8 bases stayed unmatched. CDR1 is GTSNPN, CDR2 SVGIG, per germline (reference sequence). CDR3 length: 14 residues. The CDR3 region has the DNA TGTGCCTGGATCTGGGGGAGGGCCTCCGGGGAGCTGTTTTTT. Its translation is CAWIWGRASGELFF.

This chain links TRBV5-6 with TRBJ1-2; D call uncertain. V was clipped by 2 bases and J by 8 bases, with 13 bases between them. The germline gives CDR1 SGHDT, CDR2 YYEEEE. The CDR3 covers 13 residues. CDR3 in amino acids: CASSLRSLEGYTF. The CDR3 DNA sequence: TGTGCCAGCAGCTTAAGGAGTCTGGAGGGCTACACCTTC.

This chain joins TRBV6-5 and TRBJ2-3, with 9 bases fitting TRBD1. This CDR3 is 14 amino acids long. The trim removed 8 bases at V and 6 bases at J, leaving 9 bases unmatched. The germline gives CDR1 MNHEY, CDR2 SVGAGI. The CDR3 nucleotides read TGTGCCAGCTCCAGGGACAGGGATAGGGATACGCAGTATTTT. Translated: CASSRDRDRDTQYF.

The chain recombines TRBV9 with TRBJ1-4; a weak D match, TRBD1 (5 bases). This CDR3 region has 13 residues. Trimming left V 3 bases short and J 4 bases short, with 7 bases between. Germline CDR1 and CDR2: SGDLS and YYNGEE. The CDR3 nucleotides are TGTGCCAGCAGCGAAGGGGTTAATGAAAAACTGTTTTTT. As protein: CASSEGVNEKLFF.

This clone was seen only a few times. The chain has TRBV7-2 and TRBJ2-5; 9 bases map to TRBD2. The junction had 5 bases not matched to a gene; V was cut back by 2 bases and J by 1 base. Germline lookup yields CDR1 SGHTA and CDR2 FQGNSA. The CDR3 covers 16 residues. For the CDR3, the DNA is TGTGCCAGCAGCTTATCTAGCGGGGACTTCCAAGAGACCCAGTACTTC. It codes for CASSLSSGDFQETQYF. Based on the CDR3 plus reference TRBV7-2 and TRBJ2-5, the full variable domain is GAGVSQSPSNKVTEKGKDVELRCDPISGHTALYWYRQSLGQGLEFLIYFQGNSAPDKSGLPSDRFSAERTGGSVSTLTIQRTQQEDSAVYLCASSLSSGDFQETQYFGPGTRLLVL.

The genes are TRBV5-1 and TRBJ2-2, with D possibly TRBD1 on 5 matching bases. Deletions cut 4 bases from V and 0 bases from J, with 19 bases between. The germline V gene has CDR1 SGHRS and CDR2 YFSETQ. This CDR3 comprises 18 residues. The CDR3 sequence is CASSTQPRGFANTGELFF. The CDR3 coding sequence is TGCGCCAGCAGCACCCAGCCTAGGGGTTTCGCGAACACCGGGGAGCTGTTTTTT.

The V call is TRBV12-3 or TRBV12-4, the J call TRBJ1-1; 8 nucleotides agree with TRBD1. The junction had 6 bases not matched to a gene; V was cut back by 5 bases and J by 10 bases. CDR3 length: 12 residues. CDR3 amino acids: CASSGQGLGAFF. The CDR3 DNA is TGTGCCAGCAGTGGACAGGGTTTGGGAGCTTTCTTT.

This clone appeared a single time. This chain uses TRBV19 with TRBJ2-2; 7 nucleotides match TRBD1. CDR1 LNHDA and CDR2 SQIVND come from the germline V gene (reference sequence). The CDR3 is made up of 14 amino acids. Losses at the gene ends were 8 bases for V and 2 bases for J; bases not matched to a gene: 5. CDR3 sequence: CASRQGRNTGELFF. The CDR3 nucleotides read TGTGCCAGTCGACAGGGTAGAAACACCGGGGAGCTGTTTTTT.

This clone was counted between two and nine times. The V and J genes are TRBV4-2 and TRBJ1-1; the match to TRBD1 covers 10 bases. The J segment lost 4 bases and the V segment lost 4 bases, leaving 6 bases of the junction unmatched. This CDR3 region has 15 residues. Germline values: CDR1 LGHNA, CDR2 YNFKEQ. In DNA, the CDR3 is TGTGCCAGCAGCCCCGAAAGGGACAGGGGCACTGAAGCTTTCTTT. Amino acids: CASSPERDRGTEAFF.

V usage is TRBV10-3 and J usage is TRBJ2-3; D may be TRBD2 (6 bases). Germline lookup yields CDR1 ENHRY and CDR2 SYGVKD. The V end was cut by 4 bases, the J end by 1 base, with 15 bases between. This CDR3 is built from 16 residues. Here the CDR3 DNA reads TGTGCCATCAGTGTCTTAAGCGGGCGAGGCACAGATACGCAGTATTTT. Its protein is CAISVLSGRGTDTQYF.